One and the same sample provided the 6 T cell receptor beta chains below, sequenced in a study of blood T cell repertoires in COVID-19. The protocol was immunoSEQ multiplex PCR, while the TCRdb copy is restricted to in-frame clones and leaves out a portion. The sample consists of over 70,000 clones, approximately 90% of them appearing once. Input material: peripheral blood. The receptors here all came from a human donor with active COVID-19. The donor label of this sample is uncertain.

The genes are TRBV5-6 and TRBJ2-5; D remains ambiguous. V was cut by 0 bases and J by 5 bases, with 8 bases left in between. The CDR3 has 13 amino acids. Germline V gene data show CDR1 as SGHDT and CDR2 as YYEEEE. CDR3 protein: CASSLASLETQYF. The CDR3 DNA reads TGTGCCAGCAGCTTGGCGAGCCTGGAGACCCAGTACTTC.

This rearrangement joins TRBV7-8 to TRBJ2-3; TRBD2 matches 10 bases. CDR3 length: 19 residues. Germline V CDR1 and CDR2: SGHVS, FQNEAQ. V lost 3 bases and J lost 1; bases outside the gene matches: 13. The CDR3 nucleotides are TGTGCCAGCAGCTTTCCTCGCGGACTAGCGGATGGGGGCACAGATACGCAGTATTTT. This codes for CASSFPRGLADGGTDTQYF.

This clone has only one observation. The rearrangement joins TRBV14 to TRBJ2-5, with D unclear. The length of the CDR3 is 16 residues. The V gene lost 4 bases and the J gene lost 4 bases, with 19 bases spanning the gap. Germline assignment: CDR1 SGHDN and CDR2 FVKESK. CDR3 residues: CASSPTRFVGLETQYF. The CDR3 DNA reads TGTGCCAGCAGCCCCACGCGCTTTGTCGGTTTAGAGACCCAGTACTTC.

The chain combines TRBV7-2 with TRBJ2-7; 7 positions match TRBD1. The trim removed 2 bases at V and 6 bases at J, leaving 7 bases unmatched. Germline V gene data show CDR1 as SGHTA and CDR2 as FQGNSA. The CDR3 has 14 residues. CDR3 sequence reads: CASSLMGAGGEQYF. The DNA for the CDR3 is TGTGCCAGCAGCTTAATGGGGGCAGGGGGCGAGCAGTACTTC.

The V gene is TRBV6-5, the J gene TRBJ1-5; 9 bases match TRBD1. With V trimmed by 6 bases and J by 6 bases, 9 bases remained unmatched. CDR3 length: 15 amino acids. CDR1 MNHEY and CDR2 SVGAGI come from the germline V gene. The CDR3 loop reads CASRRQGGAGQPQHF. The CDR3 DNA sequence: TGTGCCAGCAGGAGACAGGGGGGCGCGGGTCAGCCCCAGCATTTT.

CDR3: CSVEAEGYGYTF. The CDR3, as DNA: TGCAGCGTTGAGGCCGAGGGTTATGGCTACACCTTC. The chain links TRBV29-1 to TRBJ1-2; unclear D gene. CDR1 and CDR2 (germline): SQVTM, ANQGSEA. The CDR3 consists of 12 residues. The V and J ends lost 3 bases and 5 bases respectively, with 10 bases between them.